This TCR beta chain was recovered during a study of patients and donors after allogeneic stem cell transplantation. Per germline, CDR1 DFQATT and CDR2 SNEGSKA (reference sequence). The J segment lost 4 bases and the V segment lost 0 bases, leaving 7 bases of the junction unmatched. The CDR3 is made up of 15 amino acids. TCRdb re-analysed the RT-PCR reads in MiXCR, keeping a single row per CDR3 protein. The sample consists of 25,000 to 30,000 distinct CDR3 sequences, 8% to 10% of them appearing once. The sample consisted of blood, either unsorted or a sorted T cell fraction (not recorded which). The chain combines TRBV20-1 with TRBJ2-3; 7 bases are shared with TRBD2. This TCR was recovered from a human donor who was either an allogeneic HSCT recipient or a stem cell or donor lymphocyte infusion donor (not recorded which). It is not recorded whose cells these are; they may come from a transplant donor. CDR3 amino acids: CSAREGGRGADTQYF. For the CDR3, the DNA is TGCAGTGCTAGAGAGGGAGGGAGAGGGGCAGATACGCAGTATTTT.